Following are 13 T cell receptor beta chains from one sample sequenced in a study of cytomegalovirus exposure and HLA in healthy donors. PCR amplification relied on 60 Vbeta primers (plus 13 Jbeta primers). Only in-frame clones appear in the TCRdb table, and some are missing; sequencing was by immunoSEQ multiplex PCR. The sample holds more than 200,000 clones, about three quarters seen once. What was sequenced was PBMCs. The receptors were gathered from a male donor in good health and CMV-seronegative.

V and J are TRBV7-9 and TRBJ1-1; D gene uncertain. Germline V gives CDR1 SEHNR, CDR2 FQNEAQ (reference sequence). The V end was cut by 6 bases, the J end by 1 base, with 9 bases between. This CDR3 comprises 13 residues. In DNA form, the CDR3 reads TGTGCCAGCAGACCACCAGGGAACACTGAAGCTTTCTTT. Amino acids: CASRPPGNTEAFF.

This chain uses TRBV2 with TRBJ2-3; TRBD1 agrees at 9 bases. The CDR3 length is 15 residues. Losses at the gene ends were 5 bases for V and 1 base for J; bases not matched to a gene: 4. Germline V gene sequence: CDR1 SNHLY, CDR2 FYNNEI. In DNA, the CDR3 is TGTGCCAGCAGTCTCCGGGACAGGGGCACAGATACGCAGTATTTT. Translation gives CASSLRDRGTDTQYF. Full variable domain (remainder filled in from reference TRBV2 and TRBJ2-3): EPEVTQTPSHQVTQMGQEVILRCVPISNHLYFYWYRQILGQKVEFLVSFYNNEISEKSEIFDDQFSVERPDGSNFTLKIRSTKLEDSAMYFCASSLRDRGTDTQYFGPGTRLTVL.

This sequence joins TRBV9 and TRBJ2-1; weak D call: TRBD2 (7 bases). Trimming removed 0 bases from V and 14 bases from J, with 15 bases in between. CDR3 size: 13 residues. CDR1 SGDLS and CDR2 YYNGEE come from the germline V gene. The CDR3 here is CASSVADLGGEFF. As DNA, the CDR3 is TGTGCCAGCAGCGTAGCCGATCTAGGGGGGGAGTTCTTC.

The V call is TRBV5-4, the J call TRBJ1-3; D is uncertain. Germline CDR1 SGHNT, CDR2 YYREEE (reference sequence). The length of the CDR3 is 11 residues. Trimming removed 6 bases from V and 3 bases from J, with 4 bases in between. The CDR3, as DNA: TGTGCCAGCATAGTTGGAAACACCATATATTTT. Its protein is CASIVGNTIYF.

V usage is TRBV7-9 and J usage is TRBJ2-1; TRBD1 agrees at 9 bases. Germline V gives CDR1 SEHNR, CDR2 FQNEAQ (reference sequence). This CDR3 comprises 14 residues. V lost 5 bases to trimming and J lost 7 bases; unmatched junction nucleotides: 6. This CDR3 reads CASSPRTGVNEQFF. Here the CDR3 DNA reads TGTGCCAGCAGCCCAAGGACAGGGGTGAATGAGCAGTTCTTC. The full variable domain, rest sourced from reference TRBV7-9 and TRBJ2-1, is DTGVSQNPRHKITKRGQNVTFRCDPISEHNRLYWYRQTLGQGPEFLTYFQNEAQLEKSRLLSDRFSAERPKGSFSTLEIQRTEQGDSAMYLCASSPRTGVNEQFFGPGTRLTVL.

V is TRBV5-4 and J is TRBJ2-2; weak D call: TRBD2 (5 bases). The V gene lost 0 bases and the J gene lost 7 bases, with 13 bases spanning the gap. Germline CDR1 is SGHNT and CDR2 is YYREEE (reference sequence). This CDR3 has 15 residues. For the CDR3, the DNA is TGTGCCAGCAGCTTGGTAGAGGGTCGGGACGGGGAGCTGTTTTTT. Protein sequence: CASSLVEGRDGELFF.

The chain couples TRBV27 to TRBJ2-5, with no clear D. Germline V gives CDR1 MNHEY, CDR2 SMNVEV (reference sequence). V shed 2 bases and J shed 12 bases, with 13 bases lying between them. This CDR3 is 12 amino acids long. In DNA, the CDR3 is TGTGCCAGCAGTTTACCTCCTCCAAGCAAGTACTTC. Its protein product is CASSLPPPSKYF.

In its sample, this clone was seen a few times. CDR3 amino acids: CASSFPGQNTEAFF. CDR3 nucleotides: TGTGCCAGCAGTTTCCCGGGACAGAACACTGAAGCTTTCTTT. The V call is TRBV6-1, the J call TRBJ1-1; the D gene is possibly TRBD1 (6 bases). The V end was cut by 5 bases, the J end by 1 base, with 11 bases between. The CDR3 runs 14 residues. Germline V gene lookup returns CDR1 MNHNS and CDR2 SASEGT.

The genes are TRBV19 and TRBJ1-2; D is unclear. From germline, CDR1 is LNHDA and CDR2 SQIVND (reference sequence). Trimming took off 0 bases at V and 5 bases at J, with 13 bases between the two ends. CDR3 length: 15 residues. The CDR3 region has the DNA TGTGCCAGTAGTATAGATGGTCAGGCAGCTTATGGCTACACCTTC. This encodes CASSIDGQAAYGYTF. Supplemented by reference TRBV19 and TRBJ1-2, the full variable domain reads DGGITQSPKYLFRKEGQNVTLSCEQNLNHDAMYWYRQDPGQGLRLIYYSQIVNDFQKGDIAEGYSVSREKKESFPLTVTSAQKNPTAFYLCASSIDGQAAYGYTFGSGTRLTVV.

This clone showed up just once. The V gene is TRBV2, the J gene TRBJ1-6; maybe TRBD1 (5 bases). V lost 6 bases, J lost 4 bases, and 7 bases lay in between. Germline-derived CDR1 and CDR2 are SNHLY and FYNNEI. The length of the CDR3 is 13 residues. The CDR3 DNA is TGTGCCAGCAGGACAGATTATAATTCACCCCTCCACTTT. Translation gives CASRTDYNSPLHF.

The chain recombines TRBV4-1 with TRBJ2-1, with 13 nucleotides matching TRBD2. The germline gives CDR1 MGHRA, CDR2 YSYEKL. The CDR3 runs to 18 residues. Trimming at V came to 6 bases and at J to 0 bases, leaving 8 bases not matched to a gene. This CDR3 is CASSPGLAGLDSYNEQFF. CDR3 bases: TGCGCCAGCAGTCCGGGACTAGCGGGATTAGACTCCTACAATGAGCAGTTCTTC.

The CDR3 nucleotides are TGTGCCAGCAGCCTAAACAGGGGGTCAAGCTATGGCTACACCTTC. It is translated as CASSLNRGSSYGYTF. The genes are TRBV14 and TRBJ1-2; TRBD1 matches at 8 bases. Looked up from germline, CDR1 is SGHDN and CDR2 is FVKESK. V lost 4 bases and J lost 4; bases outside the gene matches: 8. The CDR3 totals 15 residues.

The chain combines TRBV11-2 with TRBJ2-2, with D unresolved. Per germline, CDR1 SGHAT and CDR2 FQNNGV. V dropped 3 bases and J dropped 1 base, with 3 bases sitting between them. The CDR3 covers 13 residues. Here the CDR3 reads CASSFLNTGELFF. The CDR3, as DNA: TGTGCCAGCAGCTTCTTGAACACCGGGGAGCTGTTTTTT.